These 23 T cell receptor beta chains originate from one sample sequenced in a study of a mutant IDH1 vaccine in newly diagnosed glioma (dated by TCRdb to 2020 to 2022). What these receptors recognize is not known. Library prep was done by the immunoSEQ multiplex PCR assay. The immuneACCESS repertoire file appears here via TCRdb, limited to in-frame rearrangements. These files lack a portion of the clones; in checked studies, under half of the deficit traces to unresolved V genes, and the cause of the others is not known. Across this sample there are roughly 62,000 clones, with about 80% seen only once. In total, the top ten clones hold nearly 7.5% of the sample. Interpreted using the paper, the time point label stands for: week 5, during vaccination. Each vaccine dose was 300 ug of a 20-mer mutant IDH1 peptide in Montanide, given subcutaneously with topical imiquimod. The sequenced sample was PBMCs, obtained from a glioma patient whose treatment included an IDH1 peptide vaccine. These receptor sequences come from a woman between 50 and 59 years old with glioma.

The chain couples TRBV6-6 to TRBJ2-7; tentatively, D is TRBD2 (6 bases). V was clipped by 6 bases and J by 5 bases, with 17 bases between them. The germline V gene has CDR1 MNHNY and CDR2 SVGAGI (reference sequence). CDR3 length equals 14 residues. Written as DNA, the CDR3 is TGTGCCAGCAGCCCAGGAGGGACCCTGAACGAGCAGTACTTC. This encodes CASSPGGTLNEQYF.

V is TRBV10-1 and J is TRBJ2-3, with 10 bases fitting TRBD1. The germline CDR1 and CDR2 sequences are WNHNN and SYGVQD (reference sequence). The CDR3 runs to 18 residues. V shed 3 bases, J shed 3 bases, and the junction held 12 bases outside the gene matches. The CDR3 is CASSDLSRDRGFTDTQYF. CDR3 sequence (DNA): TGCGCCAGCAGTGACCTTTCCCGGGACAGGGGATTTACAGATACGCAGTATTTT.

V usage is TRBV5-1 and J usage is TRBJ2-5; a possible D gene is TRBD2 (6 bases). This CDR3 contains 16 residues. The germline V and J ends were trimmed by 5 bases and 0 bases, with 17 bases remaining between them. In germline, CDR1 is SGHRS, CDR2 YFSETQ. In nucleotides, the CDR3 is TGCGCCAGCAGGACCACAGGAACTAGCTACCAAGAGACCCAGTACTTC. Protein product: CASRTTGTSYQETQYF.

This chain joins TRBV11-1 and TRBJ1-6; D is unresolved. V was clipped by 5 bases and J by 10 bases, with 12 bases between them. Germline V lookup: CDR1 SGHAT, CDR2 FQDESV (reference sequence). The CDR3 totals 13 residues. This chain's CDR3 is CASSHGGRSPLHF. The DNA for the CDR3 is TGTGCCAGCAGCCATGGCGGGCGGTCACCCCTCCACTTT.

This clone is a singleton in its sample. This chain uses TRBV5-4 with TRBJ2-3; 8 nucleotides line up with TRBD2. The V gene end was trimmed by 6 bases and the J gene end by 4 bases; junction bases not matched to a gene: 13. CDR3 length equals 16 residues. The germline CDR1 and CDR2 sequences are SGHNT and YYREEE (reference sequence). CDR3 residues: CASTRAAGVQADTQYF. CDR3 nucleotides: TGTGCCAGCACGCGGGCAGCGGGGGTCCAGGCAGATACGCAGTATTTT.

The J gene is TRBJ2-7, the V gene TRBV7-8, with 8 bases matching TRBD1. The CDR3 totals 14 residues. Germline V gives CDR1 SGHVS, CDR2 FQNEAQ. Trimming removed 5 bases from V and 5 bases from J; junction bases left unmatched: 8. This CDR3 reads CASSPRDRSHEQYF. CDR3 DNA sequence: TGTGCCAGCAGCCCCCGGGACAGGAGTCACGAGCAGTACTTC.

Notes on this clone: The sample has other DNA sequences that encode this CDR3 too. This chain uses TRBV29-1 with TRBJ1-1; D remains unclear. The CDR3 is 11 amino acids. Germline V CDR1 and CDR2: SQVTM, ANQGSEA. V was trimmed by 4 bases and J by 1 base, leaving 4 bases between them. The DNA for the CDR3 is TGCAGCGTTGGGGAGAACACTGAAGCTTTCTTT. It is translated as CSVGENTEAFF.

V and J are TRBV11-2 and TRBJ1-2; 11 positions match TRBD1. This CDR3 has 15 amino acids. CDR1 and CDR2 from the germline V gene are SGHAT and FQNNGV. V lost 3 bases, J lost 8 bases, and 8 bases stayed unmatched. CDR3 residues: CASSFTGGQGDGYTF. Here the CDR3 DNA reads TGTGCCAGCAGCTTCACGGGGGGACAGGGGGACGGCTACACCTTC.

This clone was detected only a few times. The chain employs TRBV5-1 and TRBJ1-1; 7 bases are shared with TRBD1. V lost 6 bases, J lost 3 bases, and 11 bases stayed unmatched. The V gene's germline CDR1 is SGHRS and CDR2 YFSETQ. The CDR3 extends over 15 amino acids. CDR3 sequence (DNA): TGCGCCAGCAACCCGGGACAGAGCTGGCACACTGAAGCTTTCTTT. This encodes CASNPGQSWHTEAFF.

This chain joins TRBV2 and TRBJ2-7, with TRBD2 identical over 8 bases. CDR3 length equals 17 residues. Germline assignment: CDR1 SNHLY and CDR2 FYNNEI. The V and J ends lost 5 bases and 2 bases, in that order; junction bases with no gene match: 14. The DNA for the CDR3 is TGTGCCAGCAGTTCCCCCGGACTAGCAGGCTTTCCCTACGAGCAGTACTTC. This translates into CASSSPGLAGFPYEQYF.

This chain links TRBV7-2 with TRBJ1-3; 7 nucleotides match TRBD1. The CDR3 covers 15 residues. J lost 0 bases, V lost 5 bases, and 4 bases had no gene match. Per the germline V gene, CDR1 is SGHTA and CDR2 is FQGNSA. As DNA, the CDR3 is TGTGCCAGCAGCCAGGGACAGAGCTCTGGAAACACCATATATTTT. The encoded protein is CASSQGQSSGNTIYF.

The chain carries TRBV5-6 and TRBJ1-1, with TRBD1 as a possible D gene (6 bases). CDR1 and CDR2 from the germline V gene are SGHDT and YYEEEE. V was pared by 3 bases and J by 5 bases, with 11 bases between. This CDR3 comprises 13 residues. The CDR3 reads CASSWGTGTEAFF. In DNA form, the CDR3 reads TGTGCCAGCAGCTGGGGAACAGGGACTGAAGCTTTCTTT.

This clone was observed a few times. The V call is TRBV10-3, the J call TRBJ1-2; possible D gene TRBD1, 5 bases. Trimming removed 4 bases from V and 7 bases from J, with 13 bases in between. Germline CDR1 and CDR2: ENHRY and SYGVKD. This CDR3 spans 13 amino acids. The CDR3 sequence is CAISVGRESGYTF. The CDR3 bases are TGTGCCATCAGTGTGGGCAGGGAAAGTGGCTACACCTTC.

The chain employs TRBV30 and TRBJ1-2; 8 bases agree with TRBD1. CDR1 and CDR2 from the germline V gene are GTSNPN and SVGIG (reference sequence). The CDR3 sequence is 14 residues long. V shed 0 bases and J 0 bases; nucleotides not matched to a gene: 0. For the CDR3, the DNA is TGTGCCTGGAGTGTGGGACAGGCTAACTATGGCTACACCTTC. Translation gives CAWSVGQANYGYTF.

This clone was detected once. The J gene is TRBJ2-5, the V gene TRBV10-3; D is possibly TRBD2 (6 bases). Germline-derived CDR1 and CDR2 are ENHRY and SYGVKD. The CDR3 runs 15 residues. Trimming stripped 3 bases from V and 5 bases from J, with 16 bases between. The CDR3 DNA sequence: TGTGCCATCAGTGACGTTGCGGGGTGGTTGGAGACCCAGTACTTC. Translated: CAISDVAGWLETQYF.

This chain joins TRBV27 and TRBJ2-7, with 14 positions matching TRBD2. The germline V gene has CDR1 MNHEY and CDR2 SMNVEV (reference sequence). The CDR3 consists of 16 residues. V gave up 2 bases and J gave up 5 bases; unmatched junction bases: 5. In DNA form, the CDR3 reads TGTGCCAGCAGTTTACGCCAGGGACTAGCGGGGGACGAGCAGTACTTC. Translated, it gives CASSLRQGLAGDEQYF.

This clone came up once. V and J are TRBV19 and TRBJ2-7, with TRBD1 identical over 8 bases. V dropped 6 bases and J dropped 0; count of bases not matched to a gene: 7. Looked up from germline, CDR1 is LNHDA and CDR2 is SQIVND (reference sequence). This CDR3 is built from 15 residues. CDR3: CASSPGQGFSYEQYF. The CDR3, as DNA: TGTGCCAGTAGCCCCGGACAGGGCTTCTCCTACGAGCAGTACTTC.

In its sample, this clone was seen a few times. The chain combines TRBV7-9 with TRBJ2-1; D might be TRBD1 or TRBD2, each matching 5 bases. The CDR3 has 14 amino acids. The germline V gene encodes CDR1 SEHNR and CDR2 FQNEAQ (reference sequence). V was cut by 5 bases and J by 4 bases, with 12 bases left in between. Here the CDR3 reads CASSTGGGYNEQFF. The CDR3 nucleotides are TGTGCCAGCAGCACCGGTGGGGGTTACAATGAGCAGTTCTTC.

V usage is TRBV4-1 and J usage is TRBJ1-2; 8 bases match TRBD1. Germline trimming cut 0 bases from V and 4 bases from J; bases unmatched to any gene: 7. CDR3 length: 16 amino acids. Germline loops: CDR1 MGHRA, CDR2 YSYEKL. CDR3 in amino acids: CASSQDRTGQGYGYTF. The CDR3 DNA sequence: TGCGCCAGCAGCCAAGACAGGACAGGGCAGGGCTATGGCTACACCTTC.

The V call is TRBV10-3, the J call TRBJ2-7, with a possible D match to TRBD2 (6 bases). V shed 2 bases and J shed 2 bases, with 7 bases lying between them. The CDR3 runs 13 residues. In germline, CDR1 is ENHRY, CDR2 SYGVKD. The chain's CDR3 is CAISERGTYEQYF. As DNA, the CDR3 is TGTGCCATCAGTGAGCGGGGGACCTACGAGCAGTACTTC.

This clone turned up a few times. The chain recombines TRBV7-9 with TRBJ1-1; D possibly corresponds to TRBD1 (5 bases). This CDR3 spans 16 amino acids. The V end lost 2 bases, the J end lost 1 base, and 14 bases lay between the germline ends. CDR1 SEHNR and CDR2 FQNEAQ come from the germline V gene (reference sequence). In DNA, the CDR3 is TGTGCCAGCAGCTTATGGCAGGGTATGTCGAACACTGAAGCTTTCTTT. It yields the protein CASSLWQGMSNTEAFF.

The chain combines TRBV7-8 with TRBJ2-7; 7 bases are a match to TRBD1. Per the germline V gene, CDR1 is SGHVS and CDR2 is FQNEAQ. V trimming: 2 bases; J trimming: 5 bases; junction bases outside the gene matches: 9. The CDR3 is 15 residues long. The CDR3 DNA follows: TGTGCCAGCAGCTTAAAGACAGGGAATTTCAACGAGCAGTACTTC. This sequence encodes CASSLKTGNFNEQYF.

This clone appeared a single time. The chain joins TRBV19 to TRBJ1-5, with D perhaps TRBD1 (5 bases). CDR3 length: 14 residues. Trimming took off 4 bases at V and 0 bases at J, with 7 bases between the two ends. Germline-derived CDR1 and CDR2 are LNHDA and SQIVND (reference sequence). CDR3 residues: CASSNTGSNQPQHF. CDR3 DNA sequence: TGTGCCAGTAGTAATACAGGTAGCAATCAGCCCCAGCATTTT.